This is a list of T cell receptor beta chains from one sample in a study of vaccination and CD4 T cells after COVID-19. Their antigen targets remain unknown. Via MiXCR, TCRdb re-called the PCR reads, giving one row per CDR3 protein. The table includes just under 10,000 distinct CDR3 sequences, about half detected once. Sample: CD4+ T cells from blood, cultured in vitro. The receptors come from a human donor who had recovered from COVID-19. CDR3s include the opening cysteine and the closing phenylalanine or tryptophan. D genes are given only for firm matches. The size entry is marked missing in some rows and otherwise reads once, few, many or a size class.

d_gene,v_gene,abundance,j_gene,CDR3aa,CDR3nt
NA,TRBV11-3,NA,TRBJ2-3,CASSLGQGSTDTQYF,TGTGCCAGCAGCTTAGGTCAGGGGAGCACAGATACGCAGTATTTT
NA,TRBV2,NA,TRBJ1-1,CASSERRNTEAFF,TGTGCCAGCAGTGAACGACGGAACACTGAAGCTTTCTTT
NA,TRBV20-1,once,TRBJ2-7,CSARAPRGIDEQYF,TGCAGTGCTAGAGCACCGCGAGGGATCGACGAGCAGTACTTC
NA,TRBV7-2,few,TRBJ1-3,CASSLPGVRNTIYF,TGTGCCAGCAGCTTACCGGGGGTCAGAAACACCATATATTTT
NA,TRBV6-5,NA,TRBJ1-6,CASSYSEVVNSPLHF,TGTGCCAGCAGTTACTCGGAGGTAGTTAATTCACCCCTCCACTTT
NA,TRBV20-1,once,TRBJ1-2,CSAYQINYGYTF,TGCAGTGCTTATCAGATAAACTATGGCTACACCTTC
NA,TRBV29-1,NA,TRBJ2-5,CSGISPETQYF,TGCAGCGGAATTAGCCCGGAGACCCAGTACTTC
TRBD1,TRBV7-9,NA,TRBJ1-1,CVSSPPTGGMNTEAFF,TGTGTCAGCAGCCCCCCGACAGGGGGCATGAACACTGAAGCTTTCTTT
NA,TRBV7-9,NA,TRBJ1-4,CASSLTRGNEKLFF,TGTGCCAGCAGCCTCACACGGGGTAATGAAAAACTGTTTTTT
NA,TRBV18,few,TRBJ1-6,CASSPIAPWTVNSPLHF,TGTGCCAGCTCACCAATCGCCCCGTGGACGGTGAATTCACCCCTCCACTTT
TRBD2,TRBV5-1,NA,TRBJ2-7,CASSLLAQVPGGYEQYF,TGCGCCAGCAGCTTGTTGGCCCAGGTTCCCGGGGGGTACGAGCAGTACTTC
NA,TRBV11-2,once,TRBJ1-2,CASSAGGYGYTF,TGTGCCAGCAGCGCCGGGGGATATGGCTACACCTTC
NA,TRBV6-5,few,TRBJ1-2,CASSYDGNYGYTF,TGTGCCAGCAGTTACGACGGTAACTATGGCTACACCTTC
TRBD1,TRBV7-9,NA,TRBJ2-7,CASSSPQPGQASSYEQYF,TGTGCCAGCAGCTCCCCCCAACCGGGACAGGCCAGTTCCTACGAGCAGTACTTC
NA,TRBV6-5,NA,TRBJ2-3,CASSYLLDSTDTQYF,TGTGCCAGCAGTTACCTCCTGGACAGCACAGATACGCAGTATTTT
NA,TRBV10-3,NA,TRBJ1-2,CATLPVTVYGYTF,TGTGCCACCCTACCCGTGACAGTCTATGGCTACACCTTC
NA,TRBV7-2,NA,TRBJ2-3,CASSLGATDTQYF,TGTGCCAGCAGCTTAGGAGCCACAGATACGCAGTATTTT
TRBD2,TRBV6-1,NA,TRBJ2-3,CASRLTGGGTDTQYF,TGTGCCAGCAGGCTCACCGGGGGGGGCACAGATACGCAGTATTTT
TRBD1,TRBV4-2,NA,TRBJ1-3,CASKNRGLGNTIYF,TGTGCCAGCAAGAACAGGGGGCTTGGAAACACCATATATTTT
TRBD2,TRBV6-1,NA,TRBJ2-1,CASRTGGAGYNEQFF,TGTGCCAGCAGAACCGGGGGGGCGGGGTACAATGAGCAGTTCTTC
TRBD2,TRBV19,NA,TRBJ2-3,CASTGGGADTQYF,TGTGCCAGTACAGGCGGGGGGGCAGATACGCAGTATTTT
NA,TRBV6-1,NA,TRBJ1-1,CASHQGEGIEAFF,TGTGCCAGCCACCAAGGGGAGGGGATAGAAGCTTTCTTT
TRBD1,TRBV5-1,NA,TRBJ2-1,CASSLGDSNEQFF,TGCGCCAGCAGCTTGGGGGACAGCAATGAGCAGTTCTTC
TRBD1,TRBV6-1,NA,TRBJ1-2,CASSERQGILYGYTF,TGTGCCAGCAGTGAACGACAGGGGATCCTCTATGGCTACACCTTC
TRBD1,TRBV10-3,NA,TRBJ2-7,CASTLVTGGAEQYF,TGTGCCAGCACCCTGGTAACAGGGGGCGCAGAGCAGTACTTC
NA,TRBV6-5,NA,TRBJ2-7,CASSSPRGGRSYEQYF,TGTGCCAGCAGTTCCCCCAGGGGGGGCCGATCCTACGAGCAGTACTTC
TRBD1,TRBV27,NA,TRBJ2-4,CASSLSPGGNIQYF,TGTGCCAGCAGTTTATCGCCAGGGGGCAACATTCAGTACTTC
NA,TRBV4-1,NA,TRBJ1-6,CASRGRGGDNSPLHF,TGCGCCAGCAGGGGAAGGGGTGGGGATAATTCACCCCTCCACTTT
NA,TRBV5-6,NA,TRBJ1-1,CASSLRGGNTEAFF,TGTGCCAGCAGCTTGAGAGGGGGGAACACTGAAGCTTTCTTT
NA,TRBV19,NA,TRBJ1-2,CASSIVGDLGLIGYTF,TGTGCCAGTAGTATAGTGGGCGACTTAGGGCTAATTGGCTACACCTTC
NA,TRBV10-2,NA,TRBJ2-7,CASSESSGLTDEQYF,TGCGCCAGCAGTGAGTCTAGCGGACTTACCGACGAGCAGTACTTC
TRBD1,TRBV19,NA,TRBJ1-3,CASIKDRVAGNTIYF,TGTGCCAGTATTAAGGACAGGGTTGCTGGAAACACCATATATTTT
TRBD1,TRBV5-5,once,TRBJ2-6,CASSGRDRANSGANVLTF,TGTGCCAGCAGCGGCCGGGACAGGGCAAACTCTGGGGCCAACGTCCTGACTTTC
TRBD1,TRBV6-1,few,TRBJ1-2,CASREGQNYGYTF,TGTGCCAGCAGGGAGGGACAGAACTATGGCTACACCTTC
NA,TRBV11-2,NA,TRBJ2-1,CASSTVRGMRGNSEQFF,TGTGCCAGCAGCACGGTCCGGGGGATGCGAGGGAACAGTGAGCAGTTCTTC
NA,TRBV18,NA,TRBJ2-7,CASSPTPAPYEQYF,TGTGCCAGCTCACCGACACCTGCGCCCTACGAGCAGTACTTC
NA,TRBV10-1,NA,TRBJ2-3,CASSDRGLADTQYF,TGCGCTAGCAGTGACCGGGGGCTAGCAGATACGCAGTATTTT
NA,TRBV9,NA,TRBJ2-5,CASSVGPHTNQETQYF,TGTGCCAGCAGCGTAGGGCCGCACACCAATCAAGAGACCCAGTACTTC
TRBD1,TRBV7-9,NA,TRBJ1-1,CASSQSGTGGRTEAFF,TGTGCCAGCAGCCAATCCGGGACAGGGGGCCGCACTGAAGCTTTCTTT
NA,TRBV2,NA,TRBJ2-2,CASSEVPAITGELFF,TGTGCCAGCAGTGAAGTTCCGGCCATCACCGGGGAGCTGTTTTTT
NA,TRBV30,NA,TRBJ1-3,CAWENEGVSGNTIYF,TGTGCCTGGGAGAACGAGGGGGTCTCTGGAAACACCATATATTTT
TRBD2,TRBV20-1,NA,TRBJ2-1,CSATASGGPGEQFF,TGCAGTGCTACAGCTAGCGGGGGGCCAGGGGAGCAGTTCTTC
NA,TRBV19,once,TRBJ2-4,CASSIIRRGGKNIQYF,TGTGCCAGTAGTATAATACGGAGGGGAGGTAAAAACATTCAGTACTTC
TRBD1,TRBV3-1,NA,TRBJ1-2,CASSQGEYRGAYGYTF,TGTGCCAGCAGCCAAGGGGAGTACAGGGGGGCCTATGGCTACACCTTC
NA,TRBV5-3,once,TRBJ2-3,CASSRTGDTQYF,TGTGCCAGCAGCCGGACCGGAGATACGCAGTATTTT
NA,TRBV18,NA,TRBJ1-4,CASSPFTNEKLSF,TGTGCCAGCTCACCTTTTACCAATGAAAAACTGTCTTTT
TRBD1,TRBV10-3,NA,TRBJ1-2,CAISESTIWGQINYGCTF,TGTGCCATCAGTGAGTCGACAATTTGGGGACAGATTAACTATGGCTGCACCTTC
TRBD2,TRBV12-3/TRBV12-4,NA,TRBJ2-7,CASSRGAYEQYF,TGTGCCAGCAGCCGGGGGGCCTACGAGCAGTACTTC
NA,TRBV5-4,NA,TRBJ2-3,CASSLGPADTQYF,TGTGCCAGCAGCTTGGGGCCAGCAGATACGCAGTATTTT
TRBD1,TRBV25-1,NA,TRBJ1-2,CASSQRGTGLYGYTF,TGTGCCAGCAGCCAACGGGGGACAGGGTTGTATGGCTACACCTTC